The text below deals with one T cell receptor (beta chain). The ends lost 0 bases at V and 4 bases at J; junction bases unmatched: 8. The CDR3 length is 17 residues. The germline gives CDR1 MNHEY, CDR2 SMNVEV (reference sequence). These data come from a study of blood T cell repertoires in COVID-19. Clones were read by immunoSEQ multiplex PCR, and TCRdb kept only the in-frame ones, dropping some. Among roughly 140,000 clones listed, 80% were seen once. The receptor comes from a man in his 70s who had recovered from COVID-19. The material sequenced was peripheral blood. The chain recombines TRBV27 with TRBJ2-2; 7 bases fit TRBD1. The CDR3: CASSLSSGTVGTGELFF. The CDR3 region has the DNA TGTGCCAGCAGTTTATCATCGGGGACAGTAGGCACCGGGGAGCTGTTTTTT.